Below, 3 T cell receptor beta chains from the same sample are listed, as sequenced in a study of T cell repertoires in cytomegalovirus infection. Their cognate antigens are unknown. TCRdb analysed the reads with MiXCR anew, one entry per CDR3 protein. The sample has some 500,000 distinct CDR3 sequences; roughly 42% are singletons. The sequences come from cultured PBMCs, collected from culture after CMV antigen stimulation. The receptor source for this set is a human donor in good health (CMV status not recorded). Some clones in this sample may be carry-over from other donors' samples.

The chain has TRBV7-9 and TRBJ2-6, with unresolved D. This CDR3 is built from 18 residues. With 5 bases removed from V and 0 bases from J, the gap between germline ends came to 17 bases. Germline V lookup: CDR1 SEHNR, CDR2 FQNEAQ (reference sequence). The CDR3 DNA sequence: TGTGCCAGCAGCCAACCTCTCGGGTTCGTCTCTGGGGCCAACGTCCTGACTTTC. This gives the protein CASSQPLGFVSGANVLTF.

This clonotype was counted between two and nine times. CDR3 bases: TGTGCTCAGCCGGGGGCCTCTGGGGCCAACGTCCTGACTTTC. Translation: CAQPGASGANVLTF. The J gene is TRBJ2-6, the V gene TRBV2, with D perhaps being TRBD1 or TRBD2 (6 bases each). The CDR3 length is 14 residues. Germline lookup yields CDR1 SNHLY and CDR2 FYNNEI.

The table lists this clonotype with a few counts. The chain uses TRBV12-3 or TRBV12-4 and TRBJ1-4; unclear D gene. The CDR3 contains 15 residues. The ends were cut back, 2 bases at V and 4 bases at J, with 11 bases in the middle. The CDR3 loop is CASSLSSGRNEKLFF. CDR3 sequence (DNA): TGTGCCAGCAGTTTATCTAGCGGACGTAATGAAAAACTGTTTTTT.